The sequence of this T cell receptor beta chain was determined in a study of blood T cell repertoires in COVID-19. Study as a whole: Samples of COVID-19 (acute and convalescent) were obtained from the United States, Italy and Spain. The analysed material was cDNA or gDNA that came from T cells, B-cell-depleted T cells, or PBMCs.

As processed by the authors: Reference gene primer amplification in the assay estimated nucleated cell counts. Profiled with immunoSEQ multiplex PCR; TCRdb holds only in-frame clones, not every one. V, J and clone size are those of that table, while D and trimming were read from the DNA. Of 300,000 to 500,000 clones detected, around 87% appear once; the ten largest clones hold roughly 0.97%. Germline CDR1 and CDR2: KGHSH and LQKENI. J gave up 6 bases and V 4 bases, and 11 bases lay outside the gene matches. This CDR3 contains 16 residues. Recruits, aged about 18 to 100 years, lived in approximately 26 US areas.

This sequence was found in a woman aged 25 to 39 with acute COVID-19. The chain couples TRBV18 to TRBJ2-3; TRBD1 matches at 9 bases. What was sequenced was PBMCs or T cells enriched from blood (not recorded which). CDR3 nucleotides: TGTGCCAGCTCACAAACCGGGACAGGGTTCATGGATACGCAGTATTTT. Residues: CASSQTGTGFMDTQYF.